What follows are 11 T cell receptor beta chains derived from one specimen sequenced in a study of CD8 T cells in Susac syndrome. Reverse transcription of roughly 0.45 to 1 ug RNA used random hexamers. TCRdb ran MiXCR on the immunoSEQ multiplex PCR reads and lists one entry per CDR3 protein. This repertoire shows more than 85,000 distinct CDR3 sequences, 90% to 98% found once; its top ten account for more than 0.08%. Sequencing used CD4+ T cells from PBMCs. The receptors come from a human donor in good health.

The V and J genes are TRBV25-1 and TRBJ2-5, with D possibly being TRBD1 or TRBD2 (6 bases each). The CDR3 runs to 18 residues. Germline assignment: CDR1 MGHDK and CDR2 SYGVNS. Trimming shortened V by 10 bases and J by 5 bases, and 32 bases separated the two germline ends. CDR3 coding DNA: TGTGCCATGGTCCGAGTCTACAGGGTAGCGGTGGTAGGGGAGACCCAGTACTTC. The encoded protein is CAMVRVYRVAVVGETQYF.

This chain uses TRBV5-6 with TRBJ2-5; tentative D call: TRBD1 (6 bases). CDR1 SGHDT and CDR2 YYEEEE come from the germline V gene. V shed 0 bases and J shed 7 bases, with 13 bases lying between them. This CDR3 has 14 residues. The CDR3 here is CASSLVGTTGTQYF. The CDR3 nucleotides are TGTGCCAGCAGCTTGGTAGGCACGACAGGGACCCAGTACTTC.

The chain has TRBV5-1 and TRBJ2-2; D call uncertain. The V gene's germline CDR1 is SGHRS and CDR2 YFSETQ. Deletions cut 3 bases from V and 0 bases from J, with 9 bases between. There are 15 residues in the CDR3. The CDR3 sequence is CASSSNGANTGELFF. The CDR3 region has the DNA TGCGCCAGCAGCTCGAACGGCGCGAACACCGGGGAGCTGTTTTTT.

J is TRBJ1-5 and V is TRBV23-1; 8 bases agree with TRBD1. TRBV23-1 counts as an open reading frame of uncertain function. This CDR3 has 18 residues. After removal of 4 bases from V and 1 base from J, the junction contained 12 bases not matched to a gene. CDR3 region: CASSPFRRAGGSNQPQHF. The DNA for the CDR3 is TGCGCCAGCAGTCCCTTTCGCAGGGCAGGGGGCAGCAATCAGCCCCAGCATTTT.

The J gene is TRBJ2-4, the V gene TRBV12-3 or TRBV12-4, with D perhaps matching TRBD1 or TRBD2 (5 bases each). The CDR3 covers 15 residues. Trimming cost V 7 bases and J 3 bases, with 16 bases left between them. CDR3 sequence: CASTPGTLGKNIQYF. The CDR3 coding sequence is TGTGCCAGCACCCCGGGGACCTTAGGCAAAAACATTCAGTACTTC.

CDR3: CASSQSSHSNTGELFF. CDR3 nucleotide sequence: TGCGCCAGCAGCCAATCATCGCACAGCAACACCGGGGAGCTGTTTTTT. The chain joins TRBV4-3 to TRBJ2-2; D remains ambiguous. V was cut by 2 bases and J by 2 bases, with 12 bases left in between. Germline values: CDR1 LGHNA, CDR2 YSLEER. This CDR3 contains 16 residues.

The CDR3 bases are TGTGCCTGGGCTAGGGGCTCTGGAAACACCATATATTTT. It specifies CAWARGSGNTIYF. This chain joins TRBV30 and TRBJ1-3, with a weak D call TRBD1 (5 bases). Per germline, CDR1 GTSNPN and CDR2 SVGIG (reference sequence). The CDR3 extends over 13 amino acids. The germline V and J ends were trimmed by 5 bases and 0 bases, with 8 bases remaining between them.

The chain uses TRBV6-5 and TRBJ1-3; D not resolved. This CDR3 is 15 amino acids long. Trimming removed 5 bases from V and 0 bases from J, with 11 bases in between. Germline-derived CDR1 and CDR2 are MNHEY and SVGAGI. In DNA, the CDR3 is TGTGCCAGCAGTCACCGGGCCAACTCTGGAAACACCATATATTTT. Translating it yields CASSHRANSGNTIYF.

The CDR3 region is CSAPGTGGRSPLHF. DNA of the CDR3: TGCAGTGCGCCCGGGACAGGGGGACGTTCACCCCTCCACTTT. The V gene is TRBV20-1, the J gene TRBJ1-6; TRBD1 agrees at 11 bases. Germline-derived CDR1 and CDR2 are DFQATT and SNEGSKA (reference sequence). This CDR3 comprises 14 residues. The V and J ends lost 6 bases and 9 bases, in that order; junction bases with no gene match: 7.

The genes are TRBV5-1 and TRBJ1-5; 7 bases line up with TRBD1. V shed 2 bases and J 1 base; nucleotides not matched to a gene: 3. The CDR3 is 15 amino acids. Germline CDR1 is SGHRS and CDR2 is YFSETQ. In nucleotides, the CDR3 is TGCGCCAGCAGCTTATTGGGACAGAGCAATCAGCCCCAGCATTTT. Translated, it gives CASSLLGQSNQPQHF.

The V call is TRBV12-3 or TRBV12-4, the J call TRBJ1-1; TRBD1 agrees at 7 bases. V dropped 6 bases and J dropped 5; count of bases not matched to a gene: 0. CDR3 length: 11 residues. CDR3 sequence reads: CASSRGTEAFF. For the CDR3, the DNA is TGTGCCAGCAGCAGGGGGACTGAAGCTTTCTTT.